The sequence of this TCR beta chain was determined in a study of neurological immune-mediated disorders. TCRdb re-called the 5' RACE reads with MiXCR, one entry per CDR3 protein. The table records approximately 82,000 distinct CDR3 sequences, about 14% of them present only once. This clonotype showed up many times. Sequenced input: PBMCs. The clonotype was recovered from a woman between 50 and 59 years old in good health.

The CDR3 sequence is CASRQPGTSGYPYEQYF. DNA for the CDR3: TGTGCCAGCAGGCAACCGGGGACTAGCGGTTACCCCTACGAGCAGTACTTC. V is TRBV12-3 or TRBV12-4 and J is TRBJ2-7, with 11 bases aligning to TRBD2. J lost 2 bases, V lost 6 bases, and 12 bases had no gene match. This CDR3 is 17 amino acids long.